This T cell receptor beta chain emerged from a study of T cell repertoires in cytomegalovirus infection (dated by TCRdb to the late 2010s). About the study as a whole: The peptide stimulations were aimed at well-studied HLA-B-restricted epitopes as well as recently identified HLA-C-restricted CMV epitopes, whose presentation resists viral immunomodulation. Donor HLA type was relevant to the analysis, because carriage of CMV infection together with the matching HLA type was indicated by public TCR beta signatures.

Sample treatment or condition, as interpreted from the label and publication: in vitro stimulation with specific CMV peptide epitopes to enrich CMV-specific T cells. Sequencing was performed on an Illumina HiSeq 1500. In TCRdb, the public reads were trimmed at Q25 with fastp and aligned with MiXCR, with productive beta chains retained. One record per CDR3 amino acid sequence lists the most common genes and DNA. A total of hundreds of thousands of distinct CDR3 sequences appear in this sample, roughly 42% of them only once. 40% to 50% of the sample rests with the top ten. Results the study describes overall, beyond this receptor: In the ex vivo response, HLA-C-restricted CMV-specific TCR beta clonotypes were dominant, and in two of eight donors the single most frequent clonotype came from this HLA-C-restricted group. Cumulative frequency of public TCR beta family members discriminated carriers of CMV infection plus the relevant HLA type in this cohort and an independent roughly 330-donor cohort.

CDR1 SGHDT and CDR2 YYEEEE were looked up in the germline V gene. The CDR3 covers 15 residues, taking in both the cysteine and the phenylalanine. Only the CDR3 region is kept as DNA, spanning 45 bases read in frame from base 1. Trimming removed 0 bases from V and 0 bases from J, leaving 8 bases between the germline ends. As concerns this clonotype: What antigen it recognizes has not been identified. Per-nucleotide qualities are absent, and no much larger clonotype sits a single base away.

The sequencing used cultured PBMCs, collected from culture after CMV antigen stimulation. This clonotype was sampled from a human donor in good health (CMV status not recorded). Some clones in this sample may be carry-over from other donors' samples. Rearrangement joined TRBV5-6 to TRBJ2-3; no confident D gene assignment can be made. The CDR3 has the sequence CASSLESLSTDTQYF. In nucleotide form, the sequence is TGTGCCAGCAGCTTGGAGTCTCTCAGCACAGATACGCAGTATTTT.